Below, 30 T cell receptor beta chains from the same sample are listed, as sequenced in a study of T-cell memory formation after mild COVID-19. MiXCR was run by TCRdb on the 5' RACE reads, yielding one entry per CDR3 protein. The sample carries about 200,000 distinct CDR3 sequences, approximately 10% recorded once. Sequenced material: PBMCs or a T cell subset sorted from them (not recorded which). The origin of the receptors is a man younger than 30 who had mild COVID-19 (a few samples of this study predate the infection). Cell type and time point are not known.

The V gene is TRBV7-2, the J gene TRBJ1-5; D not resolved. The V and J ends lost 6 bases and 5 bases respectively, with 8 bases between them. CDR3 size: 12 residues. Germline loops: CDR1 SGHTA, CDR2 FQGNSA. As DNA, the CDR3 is TGTGCCAGCAGGGGCTCGCATCAGCCCCAGCATTTT. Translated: CASRGSHQPQHF.

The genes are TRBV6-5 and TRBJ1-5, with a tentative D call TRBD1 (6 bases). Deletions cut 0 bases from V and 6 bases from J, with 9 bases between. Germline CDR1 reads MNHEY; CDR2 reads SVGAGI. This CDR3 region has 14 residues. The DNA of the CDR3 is TGTGCCAGCAGTTACTCGGGACAAGGTCAGCCCCAGCATTTT. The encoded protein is CASSYSGQGQPQHF.

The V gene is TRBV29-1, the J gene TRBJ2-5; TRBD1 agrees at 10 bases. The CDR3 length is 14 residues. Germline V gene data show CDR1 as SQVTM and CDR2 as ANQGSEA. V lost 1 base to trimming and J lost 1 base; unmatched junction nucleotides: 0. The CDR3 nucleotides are TGCAGCGTTGAAGGACAGGGGGCCCAAGAGACCCAGTACTTC. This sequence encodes CSVEGQGAQETQYF.

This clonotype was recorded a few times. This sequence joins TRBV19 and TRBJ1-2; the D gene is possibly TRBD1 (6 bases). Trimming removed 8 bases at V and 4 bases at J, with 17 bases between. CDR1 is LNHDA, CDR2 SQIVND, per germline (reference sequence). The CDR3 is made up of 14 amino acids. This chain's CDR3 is CASSPSGTPYGYTF. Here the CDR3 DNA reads TGTGCCAGTTCACCCTCCGGGACACCCTATGGCTACACCTTC. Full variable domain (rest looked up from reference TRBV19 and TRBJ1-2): DGGITQSPKYLFRKEGQNVTLSCEQNLNHDAMYWYRQDPGQGLRLIYYSQIVNDFQKGDIAEGYSVSREKKESFPLTVTSAQKNPTAFYLCASSPSGTPYGYTFGSGTRLTVV.

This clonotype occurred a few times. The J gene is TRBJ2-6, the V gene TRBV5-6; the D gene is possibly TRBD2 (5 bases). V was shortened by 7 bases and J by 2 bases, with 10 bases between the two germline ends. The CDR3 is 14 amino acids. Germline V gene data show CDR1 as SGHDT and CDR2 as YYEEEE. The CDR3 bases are TGTGCCAGCGGTGAGCGGACTGGGGCCAACGTCCTGACTTTC. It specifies CASGERTGANVLTF.

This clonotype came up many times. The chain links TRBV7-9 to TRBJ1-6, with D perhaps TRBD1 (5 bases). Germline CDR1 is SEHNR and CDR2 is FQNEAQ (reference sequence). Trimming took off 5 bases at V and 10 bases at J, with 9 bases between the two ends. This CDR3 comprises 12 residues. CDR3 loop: CASSPTGSPLHF. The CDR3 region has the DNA TGTGCCAGCAGCCCAACAGGCTCACCCCTCCACTTT.

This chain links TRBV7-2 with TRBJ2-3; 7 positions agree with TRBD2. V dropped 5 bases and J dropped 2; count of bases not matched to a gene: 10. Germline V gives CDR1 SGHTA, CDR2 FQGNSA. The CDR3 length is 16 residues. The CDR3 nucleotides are TGTGCCAGCAGCAGACTCGGGGGGACCACCACAGATACGCAGTATTTT. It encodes CASSRLGGTTTDTQYF.

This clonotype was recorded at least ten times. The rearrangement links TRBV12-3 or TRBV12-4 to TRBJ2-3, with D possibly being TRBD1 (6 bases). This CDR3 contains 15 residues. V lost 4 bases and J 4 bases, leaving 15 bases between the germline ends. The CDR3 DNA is TGTGCCAGCAGTTCTAGCAGGGGTGAGGCAGATACGCAGTATTTT. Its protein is CASSSSRGEADTQYF.

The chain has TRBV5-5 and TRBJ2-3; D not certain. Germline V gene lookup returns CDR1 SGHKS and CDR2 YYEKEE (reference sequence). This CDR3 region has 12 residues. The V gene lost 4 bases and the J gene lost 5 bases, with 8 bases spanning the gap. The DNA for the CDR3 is TGTGCCAGCAGCATTCTACTAGATACGCAGTATTTT. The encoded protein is CASSILLDTQYF.

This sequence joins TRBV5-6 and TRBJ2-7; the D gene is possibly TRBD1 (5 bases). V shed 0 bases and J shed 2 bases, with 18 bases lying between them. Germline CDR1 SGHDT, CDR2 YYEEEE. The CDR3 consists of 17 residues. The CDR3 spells CASSLGQLFQGTYEQYF. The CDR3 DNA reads TGTGCCAGCAGCTTGGGCCAACTGTTTCAGGGCACCTACGAGCAGTACTTC.

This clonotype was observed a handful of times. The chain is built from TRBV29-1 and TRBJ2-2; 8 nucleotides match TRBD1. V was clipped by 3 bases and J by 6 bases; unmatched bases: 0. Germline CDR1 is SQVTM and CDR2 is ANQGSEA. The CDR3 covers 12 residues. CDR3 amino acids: CSVETGAGELFF. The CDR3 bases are TGCAGCGTTGAGACAGGGGCCGGGGAGCTGTTTTTT.

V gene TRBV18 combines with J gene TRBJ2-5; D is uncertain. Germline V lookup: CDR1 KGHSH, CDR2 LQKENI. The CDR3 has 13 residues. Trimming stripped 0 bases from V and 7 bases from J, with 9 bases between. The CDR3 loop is CASSPPGKATQYF. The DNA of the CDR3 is TGTGCCAGCTCACCACCAGGGAAGGCGACCCAGTACTTC. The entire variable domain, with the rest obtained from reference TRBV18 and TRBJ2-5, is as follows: NAGVMQNPRHLVRRRGQEARLRCSPMKGHSHVYWYRQLPEEGLKFMVYLQKENIIDESGMPKERFSAEFPKEGPSILRIQQVVRGDSAAYFCASSPPGKATQYFGPGTRLLVL.

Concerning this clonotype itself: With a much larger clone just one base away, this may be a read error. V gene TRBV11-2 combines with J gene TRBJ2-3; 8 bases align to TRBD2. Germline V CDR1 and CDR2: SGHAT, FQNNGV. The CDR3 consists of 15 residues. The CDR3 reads CASSPKLAGTNTQYF. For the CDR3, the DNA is TGTGCCAGCAGCCCCAAGCTAGCGGGCACAAATACGCAGTATTTT.

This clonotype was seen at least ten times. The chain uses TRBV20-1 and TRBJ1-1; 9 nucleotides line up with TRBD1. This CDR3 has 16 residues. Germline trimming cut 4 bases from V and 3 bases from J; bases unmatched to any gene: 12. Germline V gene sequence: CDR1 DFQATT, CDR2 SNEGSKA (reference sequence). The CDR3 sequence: CSAIGTGQGRYTEAFF. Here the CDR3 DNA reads TGCAGTGCTATTGGAACCGGACAGGGGAGGTACACTGAAGCTTTCTTT.

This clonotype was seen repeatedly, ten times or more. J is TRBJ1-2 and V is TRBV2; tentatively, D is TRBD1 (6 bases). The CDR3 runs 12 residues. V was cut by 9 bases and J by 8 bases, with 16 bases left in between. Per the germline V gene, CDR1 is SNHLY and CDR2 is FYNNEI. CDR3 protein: CASEGGRKGYTF. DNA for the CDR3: TGTGCCAGTGAGGGGGGGCGCAAAGGCTACACCTTC.

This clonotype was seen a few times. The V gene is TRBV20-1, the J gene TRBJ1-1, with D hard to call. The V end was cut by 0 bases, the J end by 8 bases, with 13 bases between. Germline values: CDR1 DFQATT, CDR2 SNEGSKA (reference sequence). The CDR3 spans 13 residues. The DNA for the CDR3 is TGCAGTGCTAGAGATCCGGTCGGATCAGAAGCTTTCTTT. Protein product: CSARDPVGSEAFF.

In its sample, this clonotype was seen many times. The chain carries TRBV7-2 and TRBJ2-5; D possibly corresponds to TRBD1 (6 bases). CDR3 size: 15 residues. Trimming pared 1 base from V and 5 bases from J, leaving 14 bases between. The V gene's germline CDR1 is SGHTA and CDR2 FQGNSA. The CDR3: CASSLGHAGVETQYF. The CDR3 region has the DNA TGTGCCAGCAGCTTAGGCCACGCAGGGGTCGAGACCCAGTACTTC.

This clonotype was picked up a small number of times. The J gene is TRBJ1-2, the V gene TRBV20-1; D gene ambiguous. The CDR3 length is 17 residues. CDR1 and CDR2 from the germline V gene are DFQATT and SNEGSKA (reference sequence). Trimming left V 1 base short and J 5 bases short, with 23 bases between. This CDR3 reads CSARGPPSKGHSYGYTF. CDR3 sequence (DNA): TGCAGTGCTAGAGGTCCTCCCAGCAAGGGTCATAGTTATGGCTACACCTTC.

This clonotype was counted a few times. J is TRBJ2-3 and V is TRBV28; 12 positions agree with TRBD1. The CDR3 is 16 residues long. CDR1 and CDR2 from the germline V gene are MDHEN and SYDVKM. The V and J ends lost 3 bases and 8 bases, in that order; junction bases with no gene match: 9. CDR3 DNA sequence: TGTGCCAGCAGTTTCGGGGACAGGGGGCTTTTCGGTACGCAGTATTTT. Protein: CASSFGDRGLFGTQYF. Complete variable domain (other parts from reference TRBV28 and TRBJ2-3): DVKVTQSSRYLVKRTGEKVFLECVQDMDHENMFWYRQDPGLGLRLIYFSYDVKMKEKGDIPEGYSVSREKKERFSLILESASTNQTSMYLCASSFGDRGLFGTQYFGPGTRLTVL.

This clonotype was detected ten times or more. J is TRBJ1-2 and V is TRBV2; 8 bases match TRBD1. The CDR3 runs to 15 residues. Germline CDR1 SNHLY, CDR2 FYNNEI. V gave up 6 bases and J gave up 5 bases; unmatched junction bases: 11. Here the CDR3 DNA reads TGTGCCAGCAGCGTCGGACAGGGAGGTGATTATGGCTACACCTTC. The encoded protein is CASSVGQGGDYGYTF.

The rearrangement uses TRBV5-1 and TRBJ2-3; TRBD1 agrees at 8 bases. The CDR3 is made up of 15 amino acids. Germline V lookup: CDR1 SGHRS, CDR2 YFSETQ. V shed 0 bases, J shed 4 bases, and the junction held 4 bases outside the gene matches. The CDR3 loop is CASSLALDRADTQYF. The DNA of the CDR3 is TGCGCCAGCAGCTTGGCCCTGGACAGGGCAGATACGCAGTATTTT.

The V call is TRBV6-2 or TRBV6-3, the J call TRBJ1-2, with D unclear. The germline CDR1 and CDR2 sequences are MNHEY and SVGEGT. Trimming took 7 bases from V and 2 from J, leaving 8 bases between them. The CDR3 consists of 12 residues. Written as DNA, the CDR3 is TGTGCCAGCAAGGAACTCAACTATGGCTACACCTTC. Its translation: CASKELNYGYTF.

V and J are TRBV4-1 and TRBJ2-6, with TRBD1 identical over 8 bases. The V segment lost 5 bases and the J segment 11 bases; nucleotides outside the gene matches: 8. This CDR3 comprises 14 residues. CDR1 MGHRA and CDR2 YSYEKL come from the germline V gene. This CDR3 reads CASSIYDRGDVLTF. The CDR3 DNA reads TGCGCCAGCAGCATATATGACAGGGGTGACGTCCTGACTTTC.

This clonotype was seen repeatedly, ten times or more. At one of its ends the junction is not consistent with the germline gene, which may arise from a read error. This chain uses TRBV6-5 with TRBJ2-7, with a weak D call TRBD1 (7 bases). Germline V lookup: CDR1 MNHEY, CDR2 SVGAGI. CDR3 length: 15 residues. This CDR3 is CASSRRSAGGKFLDF. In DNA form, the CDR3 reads TGTGCCAGCAGCCGACGATCTGCAGGGGGGAAATTTCTAGACTTC.

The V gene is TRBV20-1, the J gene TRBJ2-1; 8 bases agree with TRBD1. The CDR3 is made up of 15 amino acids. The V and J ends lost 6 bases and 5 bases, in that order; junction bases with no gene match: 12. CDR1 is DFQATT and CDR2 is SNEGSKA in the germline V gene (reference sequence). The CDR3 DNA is TGCAGTGCGACCGCCGGGACAGGCGGGAACAATGAGCAGTTCTTC. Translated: CSATAGTGGNNEQFF.

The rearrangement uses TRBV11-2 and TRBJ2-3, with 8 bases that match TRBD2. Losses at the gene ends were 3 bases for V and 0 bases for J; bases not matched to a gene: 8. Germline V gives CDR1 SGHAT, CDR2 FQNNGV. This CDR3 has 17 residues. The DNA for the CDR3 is TGTGCCAGCAGCTTCGCAAAGACGGGAGGGAGCACAGATACGCAGTATTTT. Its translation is CASSFAKTGGSTDTQYF.

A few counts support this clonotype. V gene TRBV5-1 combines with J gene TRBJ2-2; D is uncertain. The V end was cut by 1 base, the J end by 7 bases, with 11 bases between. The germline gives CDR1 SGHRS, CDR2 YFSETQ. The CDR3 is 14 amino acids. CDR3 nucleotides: TGCGCCAGCAGCTTGATAGCAGGTAGCGGGGAGCTGTTTTTT. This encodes CASSLIAGSGELFF.

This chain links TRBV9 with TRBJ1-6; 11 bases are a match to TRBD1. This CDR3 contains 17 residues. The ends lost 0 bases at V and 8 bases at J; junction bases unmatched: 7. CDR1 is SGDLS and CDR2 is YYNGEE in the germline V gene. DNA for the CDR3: TGTGCCAGCAGCGTAGCTGAAGTGGACAGGGGGCATTCACCCCTCCACTTT. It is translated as CASSVAEVDRGHSPLHF.

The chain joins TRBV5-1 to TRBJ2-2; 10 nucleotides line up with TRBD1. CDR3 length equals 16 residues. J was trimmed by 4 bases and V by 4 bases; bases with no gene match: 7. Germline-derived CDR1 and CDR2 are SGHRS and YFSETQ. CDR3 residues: CASSPTRTGGTGELFF. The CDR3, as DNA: TGCGCCAGCAGCCCGACGAGGACAGGGGGCACCGGGGAGCTGTTTTTT.

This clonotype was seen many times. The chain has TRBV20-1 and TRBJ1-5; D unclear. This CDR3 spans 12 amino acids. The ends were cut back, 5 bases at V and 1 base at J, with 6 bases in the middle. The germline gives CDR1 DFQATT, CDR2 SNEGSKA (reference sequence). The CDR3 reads CSAEGSNQPQHF. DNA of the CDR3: TGCAGTGCTGAGGGCAGCAATCAGCCCCAGCATTTT.